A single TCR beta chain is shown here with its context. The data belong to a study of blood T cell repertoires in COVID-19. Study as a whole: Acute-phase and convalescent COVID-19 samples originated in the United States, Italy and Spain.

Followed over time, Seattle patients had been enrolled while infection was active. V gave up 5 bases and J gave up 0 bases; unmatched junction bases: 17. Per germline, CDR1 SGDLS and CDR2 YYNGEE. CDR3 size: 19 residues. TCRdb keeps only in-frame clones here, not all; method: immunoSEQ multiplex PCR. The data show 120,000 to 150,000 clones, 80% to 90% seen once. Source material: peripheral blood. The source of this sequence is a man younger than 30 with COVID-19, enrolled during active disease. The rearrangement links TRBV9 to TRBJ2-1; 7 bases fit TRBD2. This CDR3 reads CASRGRGTQIAGSYNEQFF. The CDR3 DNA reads TGTGCCAGCAGGGGTCGGGGGACCCAAATAGCGGGCTCCTACAATGAGCAGTTCTTC.